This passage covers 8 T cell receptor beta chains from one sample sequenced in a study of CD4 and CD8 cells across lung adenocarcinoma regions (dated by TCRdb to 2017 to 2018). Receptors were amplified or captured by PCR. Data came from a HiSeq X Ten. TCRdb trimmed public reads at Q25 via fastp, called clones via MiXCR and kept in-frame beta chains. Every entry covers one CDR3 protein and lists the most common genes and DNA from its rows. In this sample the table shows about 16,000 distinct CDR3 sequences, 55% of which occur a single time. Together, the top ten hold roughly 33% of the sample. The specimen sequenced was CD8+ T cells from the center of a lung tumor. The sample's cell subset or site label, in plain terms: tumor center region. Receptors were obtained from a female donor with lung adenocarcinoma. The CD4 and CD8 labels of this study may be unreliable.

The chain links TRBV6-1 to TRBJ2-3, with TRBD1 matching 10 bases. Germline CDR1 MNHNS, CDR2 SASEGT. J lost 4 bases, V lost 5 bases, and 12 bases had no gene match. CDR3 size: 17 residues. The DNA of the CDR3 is TGTGCCAGCAGTCTCCGCGGGACAGGGGATTTGGCAGATACGCAGTATTTT. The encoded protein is CASSLRGTGDLADTQYF.

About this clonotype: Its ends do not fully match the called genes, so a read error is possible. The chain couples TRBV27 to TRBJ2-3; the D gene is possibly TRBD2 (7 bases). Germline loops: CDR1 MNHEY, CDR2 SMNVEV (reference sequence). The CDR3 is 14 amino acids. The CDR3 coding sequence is TGTGGCGTCTCGGGGAGGGGGGCCAAAGATACGCAGTATTTC. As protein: CGVSGRGAKDTQYF.

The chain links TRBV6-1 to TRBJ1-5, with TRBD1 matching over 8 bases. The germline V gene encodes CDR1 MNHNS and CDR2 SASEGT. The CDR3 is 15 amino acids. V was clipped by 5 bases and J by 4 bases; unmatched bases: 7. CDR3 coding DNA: TGTGCCAGCAGTCCACCTAGACAGGGGAATCAGCCCCAGCATTTT. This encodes CASSPPRQGNQPQHF.

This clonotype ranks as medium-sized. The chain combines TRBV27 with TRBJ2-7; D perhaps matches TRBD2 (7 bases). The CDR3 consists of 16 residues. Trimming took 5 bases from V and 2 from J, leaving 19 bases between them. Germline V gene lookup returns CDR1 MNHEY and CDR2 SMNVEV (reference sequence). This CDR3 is CASSNLGRGATYEQYF. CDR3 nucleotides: TGTGCCAGCAGTAACTTAGGTCGGGGGGCAACCTACGAGCAGTACTTC.

Here the CDR3 reads CASSVLGTPDQYF. CDR3 nucleotide sequence: TGTGCCAGCAGCGTCCTCGGGACTCCCGACCAGTACTTC. The chain uses TRBV27 and TRBJ2-5, with D possibly being TRBD2 (6 bases). The V end was cut by 6 bases, the J end by 10 bases, with 18 bases between. The CDR3 is 13 amino acids. Germline CDR1 and CDR2: MNHEY and SMNVEV (reference sequence).

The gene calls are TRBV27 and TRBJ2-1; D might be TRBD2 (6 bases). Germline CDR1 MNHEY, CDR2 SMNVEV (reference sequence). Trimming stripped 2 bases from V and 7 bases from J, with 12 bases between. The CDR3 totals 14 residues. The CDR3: CASSLEAGRNEQFF. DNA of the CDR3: TGTGCCAGCAGTTTAGAGGCAGGGAGGAATGAGCAGTTCTTC.

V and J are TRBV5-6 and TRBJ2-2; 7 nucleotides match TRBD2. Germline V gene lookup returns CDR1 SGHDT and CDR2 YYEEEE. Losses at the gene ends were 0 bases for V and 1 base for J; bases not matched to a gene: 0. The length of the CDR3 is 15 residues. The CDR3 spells CASSLGGGNTGELFF. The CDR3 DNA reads TGTGCCAGCAGCTTGGGCGGGGGGAACACCGGGGAGCTGTTTTTT.

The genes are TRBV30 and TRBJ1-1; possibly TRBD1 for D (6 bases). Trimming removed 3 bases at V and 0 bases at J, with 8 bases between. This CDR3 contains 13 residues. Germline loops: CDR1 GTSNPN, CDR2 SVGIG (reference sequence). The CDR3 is CAWRGQLNTEAFF. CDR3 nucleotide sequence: TGTGCCTGGAGAGGACAGCTGAACACTGAAGCTTTCTTT.